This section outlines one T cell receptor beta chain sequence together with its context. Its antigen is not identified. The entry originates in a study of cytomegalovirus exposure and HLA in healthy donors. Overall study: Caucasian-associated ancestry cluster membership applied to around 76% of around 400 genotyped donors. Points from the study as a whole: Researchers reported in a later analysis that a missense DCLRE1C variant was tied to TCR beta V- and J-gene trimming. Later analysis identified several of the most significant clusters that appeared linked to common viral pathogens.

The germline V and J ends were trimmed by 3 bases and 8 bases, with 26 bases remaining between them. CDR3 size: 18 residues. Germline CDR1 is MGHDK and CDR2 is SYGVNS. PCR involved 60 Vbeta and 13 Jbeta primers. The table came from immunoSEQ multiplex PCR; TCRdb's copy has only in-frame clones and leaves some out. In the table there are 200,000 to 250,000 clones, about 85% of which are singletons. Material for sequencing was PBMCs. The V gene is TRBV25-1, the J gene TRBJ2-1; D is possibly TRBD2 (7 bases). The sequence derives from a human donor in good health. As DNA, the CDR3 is TGTGCCAGCAGTGATATTTCTTTTGGCGGGGGCCAAAGGGATGAGCAGTTCTTC. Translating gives CASSDISFGGGQRDEQFF.